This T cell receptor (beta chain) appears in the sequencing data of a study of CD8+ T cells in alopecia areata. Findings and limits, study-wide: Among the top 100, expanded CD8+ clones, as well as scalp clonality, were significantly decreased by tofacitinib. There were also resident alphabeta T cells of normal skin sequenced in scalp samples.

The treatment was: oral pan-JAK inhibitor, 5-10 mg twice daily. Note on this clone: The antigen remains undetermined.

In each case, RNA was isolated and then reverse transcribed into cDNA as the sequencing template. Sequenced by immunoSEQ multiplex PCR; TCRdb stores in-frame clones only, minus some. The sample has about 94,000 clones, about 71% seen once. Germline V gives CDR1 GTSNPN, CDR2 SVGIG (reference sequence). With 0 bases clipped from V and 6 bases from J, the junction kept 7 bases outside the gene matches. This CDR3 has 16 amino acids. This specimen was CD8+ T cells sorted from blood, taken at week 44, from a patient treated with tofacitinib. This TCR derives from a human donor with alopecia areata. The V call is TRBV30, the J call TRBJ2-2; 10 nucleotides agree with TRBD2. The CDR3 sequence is CAWSVTPGTSAGELFF. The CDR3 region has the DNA TGTGCCTGGAGTGTAACCCCCGGGACTAGCGCCGGGGAGCTGTTTTTT.